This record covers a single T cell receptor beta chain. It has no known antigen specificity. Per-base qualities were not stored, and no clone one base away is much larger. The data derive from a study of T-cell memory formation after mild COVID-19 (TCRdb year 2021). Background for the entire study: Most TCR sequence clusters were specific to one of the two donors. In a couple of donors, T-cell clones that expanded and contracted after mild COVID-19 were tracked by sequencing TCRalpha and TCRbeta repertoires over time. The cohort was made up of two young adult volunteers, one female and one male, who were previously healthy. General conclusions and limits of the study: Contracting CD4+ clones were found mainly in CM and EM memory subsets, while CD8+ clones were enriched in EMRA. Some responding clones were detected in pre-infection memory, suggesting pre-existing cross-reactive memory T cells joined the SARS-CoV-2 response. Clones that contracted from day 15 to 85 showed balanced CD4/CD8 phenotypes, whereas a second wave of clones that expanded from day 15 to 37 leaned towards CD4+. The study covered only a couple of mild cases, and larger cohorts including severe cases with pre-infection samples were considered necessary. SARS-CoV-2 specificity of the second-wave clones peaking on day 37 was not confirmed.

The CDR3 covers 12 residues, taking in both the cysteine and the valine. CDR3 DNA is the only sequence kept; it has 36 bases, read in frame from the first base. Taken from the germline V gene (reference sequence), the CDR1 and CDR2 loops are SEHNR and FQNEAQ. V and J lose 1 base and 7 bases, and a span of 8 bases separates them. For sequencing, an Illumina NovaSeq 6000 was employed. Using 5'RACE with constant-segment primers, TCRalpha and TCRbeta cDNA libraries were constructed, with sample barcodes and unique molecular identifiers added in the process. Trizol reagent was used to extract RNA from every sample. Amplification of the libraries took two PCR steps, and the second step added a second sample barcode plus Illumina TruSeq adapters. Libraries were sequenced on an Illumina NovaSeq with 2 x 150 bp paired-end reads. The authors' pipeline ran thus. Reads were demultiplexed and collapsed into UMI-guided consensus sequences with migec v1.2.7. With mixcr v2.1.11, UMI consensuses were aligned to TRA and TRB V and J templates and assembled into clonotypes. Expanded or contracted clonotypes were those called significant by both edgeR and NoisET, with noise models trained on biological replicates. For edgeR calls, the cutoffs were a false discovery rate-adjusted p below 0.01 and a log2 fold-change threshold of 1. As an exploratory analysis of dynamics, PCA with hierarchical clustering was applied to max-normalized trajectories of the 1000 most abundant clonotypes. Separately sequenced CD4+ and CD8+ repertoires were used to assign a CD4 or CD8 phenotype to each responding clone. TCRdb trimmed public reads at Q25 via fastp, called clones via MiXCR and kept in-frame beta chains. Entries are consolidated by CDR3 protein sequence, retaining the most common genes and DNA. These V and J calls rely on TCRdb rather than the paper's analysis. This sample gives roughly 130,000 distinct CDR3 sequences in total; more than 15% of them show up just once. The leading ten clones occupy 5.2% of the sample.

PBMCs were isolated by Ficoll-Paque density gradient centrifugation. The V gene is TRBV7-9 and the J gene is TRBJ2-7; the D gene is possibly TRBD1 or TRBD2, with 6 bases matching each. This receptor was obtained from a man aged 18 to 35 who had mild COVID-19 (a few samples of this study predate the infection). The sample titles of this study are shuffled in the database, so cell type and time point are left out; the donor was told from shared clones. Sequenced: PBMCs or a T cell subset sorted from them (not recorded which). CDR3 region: CASSLGRGEQYV. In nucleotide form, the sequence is TGTGCCAGCAGCTTAGGGAGGGGGGAGCAGTACGTC.